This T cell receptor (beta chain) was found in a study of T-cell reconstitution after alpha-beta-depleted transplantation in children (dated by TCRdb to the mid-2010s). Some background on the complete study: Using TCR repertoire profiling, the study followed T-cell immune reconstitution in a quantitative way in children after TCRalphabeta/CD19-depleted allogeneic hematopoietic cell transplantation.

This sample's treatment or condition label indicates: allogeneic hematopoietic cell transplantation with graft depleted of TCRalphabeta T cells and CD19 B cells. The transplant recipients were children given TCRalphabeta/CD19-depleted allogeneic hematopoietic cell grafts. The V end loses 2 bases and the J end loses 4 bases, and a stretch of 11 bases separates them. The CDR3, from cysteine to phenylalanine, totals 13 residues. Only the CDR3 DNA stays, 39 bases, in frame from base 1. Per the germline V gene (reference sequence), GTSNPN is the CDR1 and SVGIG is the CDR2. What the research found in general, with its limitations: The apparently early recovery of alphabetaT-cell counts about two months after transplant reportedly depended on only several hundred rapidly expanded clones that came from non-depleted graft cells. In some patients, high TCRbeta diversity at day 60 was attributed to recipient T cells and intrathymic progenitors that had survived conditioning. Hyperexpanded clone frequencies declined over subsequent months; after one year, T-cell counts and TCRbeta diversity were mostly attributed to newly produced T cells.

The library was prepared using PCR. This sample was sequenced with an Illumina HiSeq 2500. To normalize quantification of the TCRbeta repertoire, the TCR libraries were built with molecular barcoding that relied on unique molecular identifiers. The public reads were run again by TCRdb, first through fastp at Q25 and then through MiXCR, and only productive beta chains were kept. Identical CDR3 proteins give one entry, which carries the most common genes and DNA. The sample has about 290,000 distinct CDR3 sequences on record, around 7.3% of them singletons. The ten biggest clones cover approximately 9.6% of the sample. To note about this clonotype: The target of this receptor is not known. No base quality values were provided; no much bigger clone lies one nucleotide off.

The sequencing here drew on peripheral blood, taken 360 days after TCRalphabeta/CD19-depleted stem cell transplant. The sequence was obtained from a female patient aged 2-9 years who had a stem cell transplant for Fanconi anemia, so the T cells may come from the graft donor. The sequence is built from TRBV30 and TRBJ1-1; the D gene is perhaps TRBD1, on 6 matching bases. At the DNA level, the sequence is TGTGCCTGGAGTTATAGAGGGGGCACTGAAGCTTTCTTT. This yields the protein CAWSYRGGTEAFF.